Each of the 5 T cell receptor beta chains below was sequenced from the same sample in a study of cytomegalovirus exposure and HLA in healthy donors. A multiplex PCR was run with 60 Vbeta primers and 13 Jbeta primers. Clones were sequenced by immunoSEQ multiplex PCR, and TCRdb holds only the in-frame ones, with some missing. Here the sample spans about 190,000 clones, approximately 80% being singletons. Material for sequencing was PBMCs. Receptor source: a woman aged 25 to 39 in good health and CMV-seropositive.

The chain combines TRBV19 with TRBJ2-6, with 8 bases that match TRBD1. Unmatched junction bases numbered 15, after V lost 4 bases and J lost 4 bases. Germline loops: CDR1 LNHDA, CDR2 SQIVND (reference sequence). This CDR3 comprises 19 residues. CDR3 in amino acids: CASSTRQGRILPGANVLTF. CDR3 sequence (DNA): TGTGCCAGTAGTACCCGACAGGGGCGGATCCTCCCAGGGGCCAACGTCCTGACTTTC.

This chain's CDR3 is CASSGQGPGELFF. The CDR3 nucleotides are TGTGCCAGCAGTGGCCAGGGTCCAGGGGAGCTGTTTTTT. This chain joins TRBV6-5 and TRBJ2-2; D is perhaps TRBD1 (5 bases). V lost 5 bases and J 8 bases, leaving 12 bases between the germline ends. Germline V CDR1 and CDR2: MNHEY, SVGAGI. The CDR3 runs 13 residues.

The V call is TRBV4-1, the J call TRBJ1-5; D remains unclear. The CDR3 runs 14 residues. Germline V lookup: CDR1 MGHRA, CDR2 YSYEKL. Trimming stripped 1 base from V and 5 bases from J, with 9 bases between. The CDR3, as DNA: TGCGCCAGCAGCCAAGGACGGCAGGATCAGCCCCAGCATTTT. Encoded protein: CASSQGRQDQPQHF.

This chain links TRBV27 with TRBJ2-1; 7 bases line up with TRBD2. With V trimmed by 7 bases and J by 3 bases, 6 bases remained unmatched. The CDR3 is 14 amino acids. The germline CDR1 and CDR2 sequences are MNHEY and SMNVEV (reference sequence). The CDR3 protein is CASTKLADYNEQFF. The CDR3 DNA reads TGTGCCAGCACTAAGCTAGCGGACTACAATGAGCAGTTCTTC.

This chain connects TRBV6-6 to TRBJ2-7; D is possibly TRBD1 (6 bases). This CDR3 contains 14 residues. Germline assignment: CDR1 MNHNY and CDR2 SVGAGI (reference sequence). The V gene lost 5 bases and the J gene lost 1 base, with 12 bases spanning the gap. The CDR3 spells CASSQGRGSYEQYF. The CDR3 DNA reads as TGTGCCAGCAGTCAAGGAAGGGGGTCCTACGAGCAGTACTTC.